This is a list of T cell receptor beta chains from one sample in a study of blood T cell repertoires in COVID-19. Assay: immunoSEQ multiplex PCR; the TCRdb copy retains only in-frame clones and omits some. The profile covers over 200,000 clones, with roughly 85% appearing a single time and around 2.2% taken by the ten largest. Sequenced input: peripheral blood. These receptors came from a man between 25 and 39 years old who had recovered from COVID-19. The CDR3 runs from the conserved cysteine through the conserved F or W. Fields, in order: clone size, J gene, V gene, CDR3 length, D gene, CDR3 protein, CDR3 DNA. A D gene is named only where the DNA matches it firmly. Size tells how often a clone was seen (once, few, many) or the class of an expanded clone, and some rows leave it out.

>NA|TRBJ2-7|TRBV11-2|15|NA
CASSLLAGRSYEQYF
TGTGCCAGCAGCTTATTGGCGGGCCGCTCCTACGAGCAGTACTTC
>NA|TRBJ2-7|TRBV12-3/TRBV12-4|13|NA
CASSLAGSYEQYF
TGTGCCAGCAGTTTAGCCGGCTCCTACGAGCAGTACTTC
>once|TRBJ2-3|TRBV27|17|TRBD1
CASSLWIGDRGTDTQYF
TGTGCCAGCAGTTTATGGATAGGGGACAGGGGCACAGATACGCAGTATTTT
>NA|TRBJ1-1|TRBV6-2/TRBV6-3|14|NA
CASSYGGAGTEAFF
TGTGCCAGCAGTTACGGGGGGGCTGGAACTGAAGCTTTCTTT
>once|TRBJ2-3|TRBV7-9|15|NA
CASSFRGGSTDTQYF
TGTGCCAGCAGCTTCCGGGGTGGTAGCACAGATACGCAGTATTTT
>NA|TRBJ1-2|TRBV7-9|16|NA
CASSLAIGNPAGGYTF
TGTGCCAGCAGCTTAGCGATAGGGAACCCGGCGGGGGGCTACACCTTC
>NA|TRBJ1-2|TRBV19|13|NA
CASSRDNVYGYTF
TGTGCCAGTAGTAGGGACAACGTCTATGGCTACACCTTC
>NA|TRBJ2-7|TRBV2|14|TRBD2
CASTHGGGSYEQYF
TGTGCCAGCACCCACGGCGGGGGGTCCTACGAGCAGTACTTC
>NA|TRBJ2-7|TRBV19|16|TRBD1
CASSIRSGQGAYEQYF
TGTGCCAGTAGTATAAGGTCCGGACAGGGGGCCTACGAGCAGTACTTC
>few|TRBJ2-3|TRBV18|15|TRBD1
CASSQTQGSADTQYF
TGTGCCAGCTCACAAACACAGGGGAGCGCAGATACGCAGTATTTT
>NA|TRBJ1-2|TRBV6-5|12|TRBD1
CASRTGVYGYTF
TGTGCCAGCAGAACAGGGGTCTATGGCTACACCTTC
>NA|TRBJ1-2|TRBV6-5|15|TRBD1
CASSYSGGPDYGYTF
TGTGCCAGCAGTTACTCAGGGGGCCCTGACTATGGCTACACCTTC
>once|TRBJ1-1|TRBV10-3|15|NA
CAITGRGNRNTEAFF
TGTGCCATCACCGGAAGGGGAAACAGGAACACTGAAGCTTTCTTT
>NA|TRBJ2-7|TRBV11-2|11|NA
CASSPQIEQYF
TGTGCCAGCAGCCCTCAGATCGAGCAGTACTTC
>NA|TRBJ1-4|TRBV29-1|13|NA
CSVGPHAGEKLFF
TGCAGCGTTGGCCCCCATGCGGGTGAAAAACTGTTTTTT
>NA|TRBJ1-4|TRBV7-9|14|NA
CASSLATEDEKLFF
TGTGCCAGCAGCTTAGCGACGGAGGATGAAAAACTGTTTTTT
>NA|TRBJ2-5|TRBV7-2|16|NA
CASSLPWGGAGETQYF
TGTGCCAGCAGCTTACCTTGGGGGGGGGCTGGAGAGACCCAGTACTTC
>NA|TRBJ2-3|TRBV3-1/TRBV3-2|14|TRBD2
CASSQGGGGDTQYF
TGTGCCAGCAGCCAAGGCGGGGGGGGAGATACGCAGTATTTT
>NA|TRBJ1-1|TRBV21-1|19|NA
CASSDKEGTGGSMNTEAFF
TGTGCCAGCAGCGACAAAGAGGGGACAGGGGGATCTATGAACACTGAAGCTTTCTTT
>NA|TRBJ1-2|TRBV29-1|13|NA
CSFRQDLNYGYTF
TGCAGCTTTAGACAGGATTTAAACTATGGCTACACCTTC
>NA|TRBJ1-2|TRBV6-6|15|NA
CASSYGSTGNYGYTF
TGTGCCAGCAGTTACGGTAGCACAGGGAACTATGGCTACACCTTC
>few|TRBJ2-7|TRBV19|13|NA
CASSTASLREQYF
TGTGCCAGTAGTACCGCATCGCTACGCGAGCAGTACTTC
>NA|TRBJ2-2|TRBV7-2|14|TRBD1
CASRQTGSPGELFF
TGTGCCAGCAGACAGACAGGGTCCCCCGGGGAGCTGTTTTTT
>NA|TRBJ2-1|TRBV27|17|TRBD2
CASSSTGLAGFRNEQFF
TGTGCCAGCAGTTCAACCGGCCTAGCGGGGTTCAGGAATGAGCAGTTCTTC
>NA|TRBJ1-4|TRBV19|13|NA
CASSPQGFEKLFF
TGTGCCAGTAGTCCACAGGGTTTTGAAAAACTGTTTTTT
>NA|TRBJ1-5|TRBV6-5|15|TRBD1
CASSYDGQANQPQHF
TGTGCCAGCAGTTACGACGGACAGGCGAACCAGCCCCAGCATTTT
>NA|TRBJ1-2|TRBV25-1|16|NA
CASSEVGDSSLSGYTF
TGTGCCAGCAGTGAGGTTGGAGACAGCTCGTTATCGGGCTACACCTTC
>NA|TRBJ2-1|TRBV3-1/TRBV3-2|12|NA
CASSQVQARAIF
TGTGCCAGCAGCCAAGTGCAGGCCAGGGCCATCTTC
>NA|TRBJ1-2|TRBV15|14|TRBD1
CATSTLDRDYGYTF
TGTGCCACCAGCACCCTGGACAGGGACTATGGCTACACCTTC
>NA|TRBJ1-1|TRBV4-3|15|TRBD1
CASSQDGTGLSRAFF
TGCGCCAGCAGCCAAGATGGGACAGGCCTCTCAAGGGCTTTCTTT
>NA|TRBJ1-4|TRBV3-1/TRBV3-2|16|NA
CASSQGGSGGAEKLFF
TGTGCCAGCAGCCAAGGTGGTTCCGGGGGGGCGGAAAAACTGTTTTTT
>NA|TRBJ1-1|TRBV27|14|NA
CASSFSGSGTEAFF
TGTGCCAGCAGTTTTTCCGGGTCGGGCACTGAAGCTTTCTTT
>NA|TRBJ2-1|TRBV5-1|19|TRBD1
CASSLGQGRSGRSYNEQFF
TGCGCCAGCAGCCTGGGACAGGGGAGAAGTGGGCGCTCCTACAATGAGCAGTTCTTC
>NA|TRBJ1-1|TRBV19|17|TRBD1
CASSISWGQAMNTEAFF
TGTGCCAGTAGTATTTCGTGGGGACAGGCCATGAACACTGAAGCTTTCTTT
>NA|TRBJ1-1|TRBV2|15|TRBD1
CASSRDTGENTEAFF
TGTGCCAGCAGTAGAGACACAGGGGAGAACACTGAAGCTTTCTTT
>NA|TRBJ1-3|TRBV27|14|TRBD1
CASSRRGSGNTIYF
TGTGCCAGCAGCCGCAGGGGGTCTGGAAACACCATATATTTT
>NA|TRBJ2-3|TRBV30|16|TRBD2
CARGGGGAPGTDTQYF
TGTGCCAGAGGGGGCGGGGGGGCTCCTGGCACAGATACGCAGTATTTT
>few|TRBJ2-7|TRBV11-2|16|TRBD2
CASSPSGASFSYEQYF
TGTGCCAGCAGCCCCAGCGGGGCCTCCTTCTCCTACGAGCAGTACTTC
>NA|TRBJ2-4|TRBV29-1|14|NA
CSVSGTFTENIQYF
TGCAGCGTTTCCGGGACATTTACAGAAAACATTCAGTACTTC
>NA|TRBJ1-1|TRBV12-5|13|NA
CASGLEGGTEAFF
TGTGCTAGTGGTTTGGAAGGCGGAACTGAAGCTTTCTTT
>NA|TRBJ2-7|TRBV5-6|13|NA
CASSKDISYEQYF
TGTGCCAGCAGCAAGGACATCTCCTACGAGCAGTACTTC
>NA|TRBJ1-6|TRBV6-2/TRBV6-3|16|NA
CASSGSSQTYNSPLHF
TGTGCCAGCAGCGGTTCCTCCCAGACCTATAATTCACCCCTCCACTTT
>NA|TRBJ1-2|TRBV5-6|12|TRBD1
CASSFDREGYTF
TGTGCCAGCAGCTTTGACAGGGAAGGCTACACCTTC
>NA|TRBJ1-2|TRBV5-4|15|NA
CASNQVPFEGYGYTF
TGTGCCAGCAACCAGGTCCCCTTCGAGGGCTATGGCTACACCTTC
>NA|TRBJ2-1|TRBV24-1|15|TRBD1
CATSGTRDRGNEQFF
TGTGCCACCAGTGGAACCCGGGACAGGGGTAATGAGCAGTTCTTC
>NA|TRBJ1-1|TRBV7-6|13|NA
CASSLTRGEEAFF
TGTGCCAGCAGCTTAACCCGTGGGGAGGAAGCTTTCTTT
>NA|TRBJ2-1|TRBV19|12|TRBD1
CASSIAGTGMFF
TGTGCCAGTAGTATAGCTGGGACAGGGATGTTCTTC
>NA|TRBJ2-3|TRBV12-3/TRBV12-4|13|NA
CASTPTTLDTQYF
TGTGCCAGCACCCCGACTACCCTGGATACGCAGTATTTT
>NA|TRBJ1-2|TRBV19|13|NA
CASSIDQYYGYTF
TGTGCCAGTAGTATAGATCAATACTATGGCTACACCTTC
>NA|TRBJ1-2|TRBV5-1|12|NA
CASSLAASGYTF
TGCGCCAGCAGCTTAGCGGCGTCTGGCTACACCTTC
>NA|TRBJ2-5|TRBV5-6|15|TRBD1
CASSPKGADQETQYF
TGTGCCAGCAGCCCTAAGGGGGCGGACCAAGAGACCCAGTACTTC
>NA|TRBJ2-3|TRBV11-3|15|NA
CASSSNSMNTDTQYF
TGTGCCAGCAGCTCTAATTCCATGAACACAGATACGCAGTATTTT
>NA|TRBJ1-2|TRBV12-3/TRBV12-4|13|NA
CASCAPGIYGYTF
TGTGCCAGCTGCGCACCAGGGATCTATGGCTACACCTTC
>NA|TRBJ2-1|TRBV6-2/TRBV6-3|14|TRBD1
CASSYQRGRYEQFF
TGTGCCAGCAGTTACCAAAGGGGGCGATATGAACAGTTCTTC
>NA|TRBJ1-6|TRBV9|14|NA
CASSAGGGNSPLHF
TGTGCCAGCAGCGCTGGGGGCGGGAATTCACCCCTCCACTTT